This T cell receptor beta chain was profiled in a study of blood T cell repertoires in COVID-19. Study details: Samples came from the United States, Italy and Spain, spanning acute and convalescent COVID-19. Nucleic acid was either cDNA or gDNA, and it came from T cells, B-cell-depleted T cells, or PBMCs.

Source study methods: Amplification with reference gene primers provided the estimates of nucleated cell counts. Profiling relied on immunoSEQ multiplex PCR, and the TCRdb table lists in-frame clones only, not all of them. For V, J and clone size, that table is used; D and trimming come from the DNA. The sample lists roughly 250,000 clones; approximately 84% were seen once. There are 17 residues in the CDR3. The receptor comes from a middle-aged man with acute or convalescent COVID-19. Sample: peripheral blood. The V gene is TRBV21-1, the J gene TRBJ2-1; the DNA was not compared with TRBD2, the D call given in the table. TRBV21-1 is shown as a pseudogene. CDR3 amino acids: CASSKPETSGLPNEQFF. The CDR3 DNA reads TGTGCCAGCAGCAAACCGGAGACTAGCGGATTACCTAATGAGCAGTTCTTC.